These 17 T cell receptor beta chains came from one sample sequenced in a study of early T cells in non-severe SARS-CoV-2 infection. TCRdb analysed the 5' RACE reads with MiXCR anew, one entry per CDR3 protein. The sample has roughly 56,000 distinct CDR3 sequences, approximately 16% seen once; the top ten hold about 4%. This material consisted of whole blood, taken at baseline. The receptors were gathered from an adult who was a healthcare worker with PCR-confirmed SARS-CoV-2 infection or an uninfected control (not recorded which).

This clonotype was detected ten times or more. The chain uses TRBV28 and TRBJ1-2; no reliable D call. CDR3 length equals 12 residues. V lost 3 bases and J 4 bases, leaving 6 bases between the germline ends. Per germline, CDR1 MDHEN and CDR2 SYDVKM. The CDR3 coding sequence is TGTGCCAGCAGTTTCTTTTCCTATGGCTACACCTTC. This encodes CASSFFSYGYTF.

At least ten counts were recorded for this clonotype. V and J are TRBV6-1 and TRBJ2-5; 7 bases are a match to TRBD2. Germline V gene lookup returns CDR1 MNHNS and CDR2 SASEGT. V trimming: 4 bases; J trimming: 2 bases; junction bases outside the gene matches: 7. CDR3 size: 15 residues. The CDR3 coding sequence is TGTGCCAGCAGTGGGGGGTCTAGCGGACAAGAGACCCAGTACTTC. It codes for CASSGGSSGQETQYF.

This clonotype was counted at least ten times. This chain uses TRBV10-3 with TRBJ2-5; a weak D match, TRBD1 (5 bases). Germline CDR1 reads ENHRY; CDR2 reads SYGVKD. V was clipped by 2 bases and J by 8 bases, with 21 bases between them. The CDR3 contains 16 residues. CDR3 sequence reads: CAISEIERRSTGTQYF. In DNA form, the CDR3 reads TGTGCCATCAGTGAGATAGAGAGAAGGAGTACAGGAACCCAGTACTTC.

The rearrangement links TRBV10-3 to TRBJ2-1; 11 bases agree with TRBD1. V lost 3 bases and J lost 0; bases outside the gene matches: 13. The CDR3 runs 20 residues. Germline V lookup: CDR1 ENHRY, CDR2 SYGVKD. CDR3 nucleotide sequence: TGTGCCATCAGTGATAGAGGACAGGGGGCCGGTCTAGGCTCCTACAATGAGCAGTTCTTC. Amino acid sequence: CAISDRGQGAGLGSYNEQFF.

In its sample, this clonotype was seen a few times. The chain recombines TRBV5-1 with TRBJ2-3; 9 positions match TRBD2. The CDR3 runs to 16 residues. V shed 0 bases, J shed 4 bases, and the junction held 6 bases outside the gene matches. From germline, CDR1 is SGHRS and CDR2 YFSETQ. The CDR3 region is CASSLARGGDADTQYF. The CDR3 DNA reads as TGCGCCAGCAGCTTGGCCCGCGGGGGGGACGCAGATACGCAGTATTTT. Variable domain in full (rest from reference TRBV5-1 and TRBJ2-3): KAGVTQTPRYLIKTRGQQVTLSCSPISGHRSVSWYQQTPGQGLQFLFEYFSETQRNKGNFPGRFSGRQFSNSRSEMNVSTLELGDSALYLCASSLARGGDADTQYFGPGTRLTVL.

The chain has TRBV5-6 and TRBJ2-7, with no clear D. V was trimmed by 2 bases and J by 0 bases, leaving 9 bases between them. The CDR3 runs to 14 residues. Per the germline V gene, CDR1 is SGHDT and CDR2 is YYEEEE. The CDR3 DNA reads as TGTGCCAGCAGCTTCTTCGGAAGCTCCTACGAGCAGTACTTC. Encoded protein: CASSFFGSSYEQYF.

In its sample, this clonotype was seen a few times. The chain's CDR3 is CASSPGPNQETQYF. The CDR3 DNA reads as TGTGCCAGCAGCCCCGGGCCAAATCAAGAGACCCAGTACTTC. This chain connects TRBV2 to TRBJ2-5; no reliable D call. The CDR3 runs to 14 residues. The germline gives CDR1 SNHLY, CDR2 FYNNEI. Trimming stripped 6 bases from V and 2 bases from J, with 13 bases between. Based on the CDR3 plus reference TRBV2 and TRBJ2-5, the full variable domain is EPEVTQTPSHQVTQMGQEVILRCVPISNHLYFYWYRQILGQKVEFLVSFYNNEISEKSEIFDDQFSVERPDGSNFTLKIRSTKLEDSAMYFCASSPGPNQETQYFGPGTRLLVL.

The chain employs TRBV27 and TRBJ1-1; D is possibly TRBD1 (6 bases). The V end was cut by 2 bases, the J end by 5 bases, with 18 bases between. The CDR3 loop spans 16 amino acids. CDR1 is MNHEY, CDR2 SMNVEV, per germline (reference sequence). The CDR3 DNA reads as TGTGCCAGCAGTTTAACAGGGATTTCGGTCTTGACTGAAGCTTTCTTT. This translates into CASSLTGISVLTEAFF.

The V and J genes are TRBV6-6 and TRBJ1-2; TRBD1 matches 12 bases. Germline V lookup: CDR1 MNHNY, CDR2 SVGAGI (reference sequence). The CDR3 covers 19 residues. V dropped 7 bases and J dropped 4; count of bases not matched to a gene: 19. Here the CDR3 reads CASIQAPGQGAQVSYGYTF. The DNA of the CDR3 is TGTGCCAGCATTCAGGCCCCGGGACAGGGGGCGCAAGTATCCTATGGCTACACCTTC.

The genes are TRBV5-6 and TRBJ2-3; 14 bases are shared with TRBD2. The CDR3 spans 15 residues. V lost 2 bases and J lost 6; bases outside the gene matches: 2. Germline loops: CDR1 SGHDT, CDR2 YYEEEE. The CDR3 DNA reads as TGTGCCAGCAGCTTAGGGACTAGCGGGAGTGATACGCAGTATTTT. Residues: CASSLGTSGSDTQYF.

The chain uses TRBV10-3 and TRBJ2-3, with a weak D call TRBD2 (5 bases). CDR3 size: 15 residues. The germline CDR1 and CDR2 sequences are ENHRY and SYGVKD. V was shortened by 2 bases and J by 5 bases, with 14 bases between the two germline ends. CDR3 sequence (DNA): TGTGCCATCAGTGAGACTCCTAGCCAAGGAGATACGCAGTATTTT. Its translation: CAISETPSQGDTQYF.

This clonotype was counted only a few times. The J gene is TRBJ2-2, the V gene TRBV4-1, with D hard to call. The CDR3 is made up of 14 amino acids. From germline, CDR1 is MGHRA and CDR2 YSYEKL. The V end was cut by 3 bases, the J end by 7 bases, with 12 bases between. In DNA form, the CDR3 reads TGCGCCAGCAGCCAGTTGCAGTTGGGCGGGGAGCTGTTTTTT. Encoded protein: CASSQLQLGGELFF.

The V gene is TRBV12-3 or TRBV12-4, the J gene TRBJ2-3, with 10 positions matching TRBD1. CDR3 length: 14 residues. V lost 8 bases and J lost 4; bases outside the gene matches: 6. The CDR3 reads CASRGDRGADTQYF. CDR3 sequence (DNA): TGTGCCAGCCGGGGGGACAGGGGCGCAGATACGCAGTATTTT.

The chain has TRBV20-1 and TRBJ2-7; D perhaps matches TRBD2 (6 bases). V lost 4 bases, J lost 7 bases, and 14 bases lay in between. Looked up from germline, CDR1 is DFQATT and CDR2 is SNEGSKA (reference sequence). The CDR3 has 12 amino acids. The CDR3 region is CSAIRPAGEQYF. The DNA of the CDR3 is TGCAGTGCTATCCGACCGGCGGGAGAGCAGTACTTC.

This clonotype has just one count. The V gene is TRBV11-2, the J gene TRBJ2-7, with TRBD1 matching over 8 bases. CDR1 and CDR2 (germline): SGHAT, FQNNGV. Losses at the gene ends were 8 bases for V and 3 bases for J; bases not matched to a gene: 9. This CDR3 region has 14 residues. The CDR3 bases are TGTGCCAGCGGCCCCGGGACAGGAAGCTACGAGCAGTACTTC. It translates to CASGPGTGSYEQYF.

This clonotype was counted only a few times. This rearrangement joins TRBV2 to TRBJ2-1, with D maybe TRBD2 (6 bases). Germline CDR1 SNHLY, CDR2 FYNNEI. The CDR3 totals 14 residues. V lost 7 bases, J lost 0 bases, and 10 bases lay in between. Here the CDR3 reads CASTETSSYNEQFF. CDR3 nucleotides: TGTGCCAGCACCGAGACTAGCTCCTACAATGAGCAGTTCTTC.

Many counts were recorded for this clonotype. This sequence joins TRBV7-9 and TRBJ1-1; TRBD1 agrees at 7 bases. The CDR3 consists of 14 residues. Looked up from germline, CDR1 is SEHNR and CDR2 is FQNEAQ (reference sequence). J gave up 5 bases and V 1 base, and 4 bases lay outside the gene matches. CDR3 bases: TGTGCCAGCAGCTTAGAAGGGGGCTATACTGAAGCTTTCTTT. The encoded protein is CASSLEGGYTEAFF.